The 11 T cell receptor beta chains below were found in one sample sequenced in a study of blood T cell repertoires in COVID-19. Sequencing used immunoSEQ multiplex PCR; TCRdb keeps in-frame clones, though not all of them. The sample records some 210,000 clones, about 88% being singletons. The sequencing sample was made of peripheral blood. These receptors were collected from a middle-aged woman who had recovered from COVID-19.

This clone was seen only once. The genes are TRBV30 and TRBJ1-3; no firm D call. The CDR3 consists of 13 residues. The germline V and J ends were trimmed by 5 bases and 0 bases, with 8 bases remaining between them. Germline CDR1 and CDR2: GTSNPN and SVGIG (reference sequence). CDR3 nucleotide sequence: TGTGCCTGGTTTCGGGACTCTGGAAACACCATATATTTT. Its translation is CAWFRDSGNTIYF.

The sample holds one count of this clone. CDR3 coding DNA: TGTGCCAGTAGTAAGACTAGAGACGAGCAGTACTTC. This translates into CASSKTRDEQYF. The chain joins TRBV19 to TRBJ2-7, with D perhaps matching TRBD2 (6 bases). The CDR3 contains 12 residues. Germline lookup yields CDR1 LNHDA and CDR2 SQIVND (reference sequence). Trimming took off 4 bases at V and 5 bases at J, with 9 bases between the two ends.

The chain combines TRBV4-1 with TRBJ2-1, with a possible D match to TRBD1 (5 bases). CDR1 is MGHRA and CDR2 is YSYEKL in the germline V gene. Trimming pared 0 bases from V and 4 bases from J, leaving 13 bases between. This CDR3 is 16 amino acids long. CDR3 DNA: TGCGCCAGCAGCCAAGATAACAGGTTCCCTTACAATGAGCAGTTCTTC. It codes for CASSQDNRFPYNEQFF.

This chain joins TRBV15 and TRBJ2-5; possible D gene TRBD1, 5 bases. Deletions cut 1 base from V and 2 bases from J, with 8 bases between. Per the germline V gene, CDR1 is LNHNV and CDR2 is YYDKDF (reference sequence). CDR3 length: 14 residues. As DNA, the CDR3 is TGTGCCACCAGCAGAGTACCAGGGCAAGAGACCCAGTACTTC. The encoded protein is CATSRVPGQETQYF.

The gene calls are TRBV27 and TRBJ1-1, with TRBD1 as a possible D gene (6 bases). Between the trimmed V and J ends, which lost 8 bases and 6 bases, there was a span of 22 bases. Germline values: CDR1 MNHEY, CDR2 SMNVEV (reference sequence). The CDR3 has 15 amino acids. In DNA form, the CDR3 reads TGTGCCAGCGTTCCAGTAGGGGGGGAGGGGGCTGAAGCTTTCTTT. Its translation: CASVPVGGEGAEAFF.

V usage is TRBV29-1 and J usage is TRBJ1-1; TRBD1 might be the D (5 bases). The CDR3 length is 12 residues. Germline V gives CDR1 SQVTM, CDR2 ANQGSEA. Trimming took off 2 bases at V and 6 bases at J, with 10 bases between the two ends. CDR3 in DNA: TGCAGCGTTGAATCAGGGAGGGCTGAAGCTTTCTTT. It codes for CSVESGRAEAFF. The full variable domain, completed using reference TRBV29-1 and TRBJ1-1, is SAVISQKPSRDICQRGTSLTIQCQVDSQVTMMFWYRQQPGQSLTLIATANQGSEATYESGFVIDKFPISRPNLTFSTLTVSNMSPEDSSIYLCSVESGRAEAFFGQGTRLTVV.

The chain links TRBV5-5 to TRBJ1-3; D is possibly TRBD1 (5 bases). The CDR3 extends over 16 amino acids. Trimming took 1 base from V and 4 from J, leaving 15 bases between them. Germline CDR1 and CDR2: SGHKS and YYEKEE (reference sequence). The CDR3: CASSLSPRRGGNTIYF. In DNA, the CDR3 is TGTGCCAGCAGCTTGTCTCCTCGAAGGGGCGGAAACACCATATATTTT.

The gene calls are TRBV24-1 and TRBJ2-2, with 10 bases fitting TRBD1. The CDR3 is 18 residues long. Trimming removed 3 bases from V and 3 bases from J; junction bases left unmatched: 9. Germline assignment: CDR1 KGHDR and CDR2 SFDVKD. The CDR3 sequence is CATSDPRRDRGDTGELFF. CDR3 in DNA: TGTGCCACCAGTGATCCGCGCCGGGACAGGGGTGACACCGGGGAGCTGTTTTTT.

This chain uses TRBV3-1 (or the pseudogene TRBV3-2) with TRBJ1-4; 7 bases fit TRBD1. Germline lookup yields CDR1 LGHDT and CDR2 YNNKEL (reference sequence). The trim removed 1 base at V and 5 bases at J, leaving 7 bases unmatched. The CDR3 covers 16 residues. This CDR3 is CASSQGQGTWNEKLFF. The CDR3 nucleotides read TGTGCCAGCAGCCAAGGACAGGGAACTTGGAATGAAAAACTGTTTTTT.

V is TRBV19 and J is TRBJ1-4; D remains unclear. Germline V lookup: CDR1 LNHDA, CDR2 SQIVND (reference sequence). V lost 3 bases and J 8 bases, leaving 13 bases between the germline ends. This CDR3 spans 14 amino acids. The CDR3 sequence is CASSIQPGLEKLFF. CDR3 sequence (DNA): TGTGCCAGTAGTATTCAGCCGGGTCTCGAAAAACTGTTTTTT.

The V gene is TRBV19, the J gene TRBJ2-1; the match to TRBD2 covers 9 bases. The CDR3 is made up of 15 amino acids. Germline-derived CDR1 and CDR2 are LNHDA and SQIVND (reference sequence). Trimming took 8 bases from V and 1 from J; bases not matched to a gene: 6. CDR3 nucleotide sequence: TGTGCCAGTGGTAGCGGGAGCTTTTCCTACAATGAGCAGTTCTTC. Amino acids: CASGSGSFSYNEQFF.